This T cell receptor beta chain came from a study of T cell changes during pregnancy in multiple sclerosis. The CDR3 is made up of 16 amino acids. Per germline, CDR1 LNHNV and CDR2 YYDKDF (reference sequence). Trimming cost V 0 bases and J 9 bases, with 15 bases left between them. Generated by immunoSEQ multiplex PCR, the TCRdb table keeps only in-frame clones and is missing some. The sample contains 90,000 to 120,000 clones, roughly nine tenths of which appear only once. V and J are TRBV15 and TRBJ1-6; a possible D gene is TRBD1 (6 bases). The origin of this receptor is a female donor with multiple sclerosis, enrolled in a pregnancy study. The sample in question was peripheral blood, obtained after pregnancy. The CDR3: CATSREMRQGTSPLHF. CDR3 in DNA: TGTGCCACCAGCAGAGAAATGAGGCAGGGGACTTCACCCCTCCACTTT. Full variable domain (rest looked up from reference TRBV15 and TRBJ1-6): DAMVIQNPRYQVTQFGKPVTLSCSQTLNHNVMYWYQQKSSQAPKLLFHYYDKDFNNEADTPDNFQSRRPNTSFCFLDIRSPGLGDTAMYLCATSREMRQGTSPLHFGNGTRLTVT.